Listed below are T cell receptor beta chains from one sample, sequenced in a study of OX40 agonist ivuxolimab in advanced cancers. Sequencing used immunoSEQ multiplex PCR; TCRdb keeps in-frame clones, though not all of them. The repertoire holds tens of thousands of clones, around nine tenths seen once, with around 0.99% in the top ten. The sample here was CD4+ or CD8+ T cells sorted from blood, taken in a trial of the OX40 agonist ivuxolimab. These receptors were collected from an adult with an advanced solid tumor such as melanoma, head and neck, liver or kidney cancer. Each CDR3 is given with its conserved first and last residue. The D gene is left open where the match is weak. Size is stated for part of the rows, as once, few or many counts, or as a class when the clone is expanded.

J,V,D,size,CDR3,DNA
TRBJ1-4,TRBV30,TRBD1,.,CAWSPGQGAQGLFF,TGTGCCTGGAGTCCGGGACAGGGGGCTCAAGGACTGTTTTTT
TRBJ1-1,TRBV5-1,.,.,CASTRGGNTEAFF,TGCGCCAGCACCCGGGGAGGGAACACTGAAGCTTTCTTT
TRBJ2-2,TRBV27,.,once,CASSLTRSTGELFF,TGTGCCAGCAGTCTCACCAGGAGCACCGGGGAGCTGTTTTTT
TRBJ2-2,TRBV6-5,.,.,CASKETNTGELFF,TGTGCCAGCAAAGAAACGAACACCGGGGAGCTGTTTTTT
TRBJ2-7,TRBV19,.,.,CASRGVGPTEQYF,TGTGCCAGTAGAGGTGTGGGACCTACCGAGCAGTACTTC
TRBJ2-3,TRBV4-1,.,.,CASSQEGQISTDTQYF,TGCGCCAGCAGCCAAGAGGGCCAAATTAGCACAGATACGCAGTATTTT
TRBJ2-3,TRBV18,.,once,CASSPPAPGVSYF,TGTGCCAGCTCACCACCGGCTCCGGGGGTCTCGTATTTT
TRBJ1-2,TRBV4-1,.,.,CASSPRGEIYGYTF,TGCGCCAGCAGCCCCCGGGGAGAGATCTATGGCTACACCTTC
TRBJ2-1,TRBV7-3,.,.,CASSFYSGLNNEQFF,TGTGCCAGCAGTTTTTACTCGGGCCTTAACAATGAGCAGTTCTTC
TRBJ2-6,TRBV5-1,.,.,CASSLVAGGFRSGANVLTF,TGCGCCAGCAGCTTGGTTGCTGGAGGATTCCGCTCTGGGGCCAACGTCCTGACTTTC
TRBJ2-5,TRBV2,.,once,CASSEQQETQYF,TGTGCCAGCAGTGAACAACAAGAGACCCAGTACTTC
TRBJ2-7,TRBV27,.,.,CASSFPPSRDNSYEQYF,TGTGCCAGCAGTTTCCCCCCCTCTCGGGACAACTCCTACGAGCAGTACTTC
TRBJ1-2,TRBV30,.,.,CAWSAVYGYTF,TGTGCCTGGAGTGCAGTCTATGGCTACACCTTC
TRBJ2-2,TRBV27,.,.,CASSRQANTGELFF,TGTGCCAGCAGTCGGCAGGCGAACACCGGGGAGCTGTTTTTT
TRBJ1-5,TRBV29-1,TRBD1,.,CSVLTGVGNQPQHF,TGCAGCGTTTTGACAGGGGTAGGCAATCAGCCCCAGCATTTT
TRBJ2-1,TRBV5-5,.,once,CASSLAQQAYNEQFF,TGTGCCAGCAGCTTGGCCCAACAGGCCTACAATGAGCAGTTCTTC
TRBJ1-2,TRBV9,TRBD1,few,CASSPRPGGATGLPGGYTF,TGTGCCAGCAGCCCAAGGCCAGGGGGCGCGACGGGATTACCAGGGGGCTACACCTTC
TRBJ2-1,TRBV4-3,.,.,CASSQVRNEQFF,TGCGCCAGCAGCCAAGTTCGGAATGAGCAGTTCTTC
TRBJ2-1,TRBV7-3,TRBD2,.,CASSLSLAGSEQFF,TGTGCCAGCAGCTTAAGTCTAGCGGGTTCTGAGCAGTTCTTC
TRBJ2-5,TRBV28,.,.,CASSLRTGKETQYF,TGTGCCAGCAGTTTGCGCACGGGGAAAGAGACCCAGTACTTC
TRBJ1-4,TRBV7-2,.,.,CASSPLRDSNEKLFF,TGTGCCAGCAGCCCCTTGAGGGATTCTAATGAAAAACTGTTTTTT
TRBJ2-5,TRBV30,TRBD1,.,CAWNRDSISGTQYF,TGTGCCTGGAACCGGGACAGCATCTCGGGGACCCAGTACTTC
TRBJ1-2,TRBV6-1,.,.,CASAYSYGYTF,TGTGCCAGCGCCTACAGCTATGGCTACACCTTC
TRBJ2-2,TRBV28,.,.,CASMPRPGLLTGELFF,TGTGCCAGCATGCCCCGGCCAGGTCTACTAACCGGGGAGCTGTTTTTT
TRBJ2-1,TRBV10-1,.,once,CASSELAGLIYNEQFF,TGCGCCAGCAGTGAGTTGGCGGGACTCATTTACAATGAGCAGTTCTTC
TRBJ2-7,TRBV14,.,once,CASSQVSRGEQYF,TGTGCCAGCAGCCAAGTGTCGAGGGGCGAGCAGTACTTC
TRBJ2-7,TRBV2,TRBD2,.,CASSETSGSYEQYF,TGTGCCAGCAGTGAGACTAGCGGGAGCTACGAGCAGTACTTC
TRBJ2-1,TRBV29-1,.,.,CSVGRGWNNEQFF,TGCAGCGTTGGAAGGGGCTGGAACAATGAGCAGTTCTTC
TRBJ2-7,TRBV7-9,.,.,CASSPRGSRRDPPVEQYF,TGTGCCAGCAGCCCGAGGGGGTCTCGGCGGGACCCGCCCGTCGAGCAGTACTTC
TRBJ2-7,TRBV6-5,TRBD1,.,CASSWDRAKYF,TGTGCCAGCAGTTGGGACAGGGCGAAGTACTTC